These 30 T cell receptor beta chains originate from one sample sequenced in a study of CD8 T cells in Susac syndrome. Random hexamers served to reverse transcribe about 0.5 to 1 ug RNA. TCRdb re-derived calls from the immunoSEQ multiplex PCR reads in MiXCR, one entry per CDR3 protein. This table has almost 450,000 distinct CDR3 sequences, about 85% appearing once. The sample consisted of CD8+ T cells from PBMCs. These receptors came from a human donor with multiple sclerosis.

The count of this clonotype is one. The chain recombines TRBV20-1 with TRBJ2-7; TRBD2 matches at 12 bases. Germline V gene sequence: CDR1 DFQATT, CDR2 SNEGSKA (reference sequence). Trimming at V came to 3 bases and at J to 0 bases, leaving 3 bases not matched to a gene. The CDR3 has 15 residues. Here the CDR3 reads CSASGGLAGSYEQYF. CDR3 DNA: TGCAGTGCTAGTGGGGGACTAGCGGGCTCCTACGAGCAGTACTTC.

The V and J genes are TRBV11-2 and TRBJ2-1; D ambiguous. V was cut by 0 bases and J by 4 bases, with 13 bases left in between. This CDR3 is 16 amino acids long. The germline V gene encodes CDR1 SGHAT and CDR2 FQNNGV. CDR3 nucleotide sequence: TGTGCCAGCAGCTTAGATAGTGAAGGGCTATACAATGAGCAGTTCTTC. It yields the protein CASSLDSEGLYNEQFF.

The chain employs TRBV6-5 and TRBJ2-7, with 7 bases lining up with TRBD2. There are 14 residues in the CDR3. Germline V gene data show CDR1 as MNHEY and CDR2 as SVGAGI. J was trimmed by 3 bases and V by 6 bases; bases with no gene match: 8. CDR3: CASSPSGLYYEQYF. CDR3 nucleotides: TGTGCCAGCAGCCCTAGCGGTTTATACTACGAGCAGTACTTC.

This clonotype has just one count. J is TRBJ2-7 and V is TRBV6-5; unclear D gene. Germline CDR1 and CDR2: MNHEY and SVGAGI. The CDR3 loop spans 13 amino acids. V dropped 0 bases and J dropped 3 bases, with 6 bases sitting between them. The CDR3 spells CASSYSLLYEQYF. The DNA for the CDR3 is TGTGCCAGCAGTTACTCGCTTCTCTACGAGCAGTACTTC.

The CDR3 loop is CASSLNPGQGTYEQYF. In DNA, the CDR3 is TGCGCCAGCAGCCTTAATCCGGGACAGGGCACCTACGAGCAGTACTTC. The genes are TRBV4-1 and TRBJ2-7; 9 nucleotides align to TRBD1. This CDR3 contains 16 residues. Per the germline V gene, CDR1 is MGHRA and CDR2 is YSYEKL. With 4 bases clipped from V and 2 bases from J, the junction kept 9 bases outside the gene matches.

In this sample, this clonotype turned up once. V and J are TRBV20-1 and TRBJ2-1, with TRBD2 identical over 8 bases. The CDR3 is made up of 18 amino acids. From germline, CDR1 is DFQATT and CDR2 SNEGSKA (reference sequence). The ends lost 1 base at V and 1 base at J; junction bases unmatched: 12. In DNA, the CDR3 is TGCAGTGCTAGAGGAGAAGCGGGAGTCCACATTTCCTACAATGAGCAGTTCTTC. Translation gives CSARGEAGVHISYNEQFF.

This clonotype was detected once. V usage is TRBV20-1 and J usage is TRBJ2-5; D gene ambiguous. The V and J ends lost 1 base and 5 bases respectively, with 8 bases between them. The germline gives CDR1 DFQATT, CDR2 SNEGSKA (reference sequence). This CDR3 contains 12 residues. CDR3 DNA sequence: TGCAGTGCTAGAGGGGTAGCCGAGACCCAGTACTTC. Protein sequence: CSARGVAETQYF.

J is TRBJ2-1 and V is TRBV30; no definite D call. The V end was cut by 0 bases, the J end by 5 bases, with 8 bases between. Per the germline V gene, CDR1 is GTSNPN and CDR2 is SVGIG (reference sequence). The CDR3 loop spans 13 amino acids. CDR3 region: CAWSVPVHNEQFF. The CDR3 DNA sequence: TGTGCCTGGAGTGTACCCGTTCACAATGAGCAGTTCTTC. The complete variable domain, with remaining parts taken from reference TRBV30 and TRBJ2-1, reads SQTIHQWPATLVQPVGSPLSLECTVEGTSNPNLYWYRQAAGRGLQLLFYSVGIGQISSEVPQNLSASRPQDRQFILSSKKLLLSDSGFYLCAWSVPVHNEQFFGPGTRLTVL.

V usage is TRBV29-1 and J usage is TRBJ2-7; D unresolved. The CDR3 spans 11 residues. Trimming removed 3 bases at V and 10 bases at J, with 13 bases between. Germline loops: CDR1 SQVTM, CDR2 ANQGSEA. The CDR3 coding sequence is TGCAGCGTTGACGGATCCTACGGACAGTACTTC. Residues: CSVDGSYGQYF.

The chain carries TRBV3-1 and TRBJ2-2; D gene ambiguous. CDR1 is LGHDT and CDR2 is YNNKEL in the germline V gene (reference sequence). Trimming removed 2 bases at V and 4 bases at J, with 20 bases between. The CDR3 is 18 residues long. CDR3 nucleotides: TGTGCCAGCAGCCAATGGGTTACGGTTTACGAACGCACCGGGGAGCTGTTTTTT. Translating gives CASSQWVTVYERTGELFF.

The gene calls are TRBV2 and TRBJ1-1; D is undetermined. CDR3 length: 12 amino acids. Per the germline V gene, CDR1 is SNHLY and CDR2 is FYNNEI. V gave up 7 bases and J gave up 5 bases, with 11 bases separating them. Written as DNA, the CDR3 is TGTGCCAGCATATCGGGTATAACTGAAGCTTTCTTT. Its protein product is CASISGITEAFF.

V and J are TRBV7-2 and TRBJ1-2; 8 positions match TRBD1. V lost 5 bases and J lost 6; bases outside the gene matches: 11. CDR1 and CDR2 (germline): SGHTA, FQGNSA. The CDR3 runs to 15 residues. The CDR3 DNA is TGTGCCAGCAGCCCCTACAGGGGGGCAGGGGATGGCTACACCTTC. This gives the protein CASSPYRGAGDGYTF.

The J gene is TRBJ2-7, the V gene TRBV19; 8 bases are a match to TRBD1. The CDR3 loop spans 15 amino acids. From germline, CDR1 is LNHDA and CDR2 SQIVND (reference sequence). The J segment lost 5 bases and the V segment lost 1 base, leaving 7 bases of the junction unmatched. Written as DNA, the CDR3 is TGTGCCAGTAGTATAGTAGCAGGGGGCTGGCACGAGCAGTACTTC. Amino acids: CASSIVAGGWHEQYF.

The chain carries TRBV4-1 and TRBJ2-1, with 9 bases that match TRBD2. V dropped 4 bases and J dropped 7; count of bases not matched to a gene: 5. This CDR3 has 14 residues. Germline V gene sequence: CDR1 MGHRA, CDR2 YSYEKL. Here the CDR3 reads CASSRPGLANEQFF. The DNA for the CDR3 is TGCGCCAGCAGCCGCCCGGGACTAGCAAATGAGCAGTTCTTC.

The chain employs TRBV2 and TRBJ2-7; 8 bases are a match to TRBD2. The CDR3 is 15 residues long. Germline V lookup: CDR1 SNHLY, CDR2 FYNNEI. Unmatched junction bases numbered 5, after V lost 1 base and J lost 3 bases. CDR3 nucleotide sequence: TGTGCCAGCAGTGAAGTTTCCAGCGGGGGCTACGAGCAGTACTTC. Translating gives CASSEVSSGGYEQYF.

The sample holds one count of this clonotype. The genes are TRBV4-1 and TRBJ1-1; D remains unclear. This CDR3 region has 14 residues. Trimming took off 7 bases at V and 1 base at J, with 13 bases between the two ends. Germline lookup yields CDR1 MGHRA and CDR2 YSYEKL. The CDR3, as DNA: TGCGCCAGCAATGCGGGGAATCAGAACACTGAAGCTTTCTTT. Translation: CASNAGNQNTEAFF.

CDR3 region: CASSLRAGSGEQFF. The CDR3 DNA sequence: TGTGCCAGCAGTTTAAGGGCAGGCTCGGGGGAGCAGTTCTTC. The chain links TRBV12-3 or TRBV12-4 to TRBJ2-1; TRBD2 might be the D (5 bases). The CDR3 is made up of 14 amino acids. Trimming removed 2 bases at V and 10 bases at J, with 15 bases between.

This chain links TRBV27 with TRBJ1-2, with D possibly TRBD1 on 5 matching bases. CDR3 length equals 15 residues. Germline assignment: CDR1 MNHEY and CDR2 SMNVEV (reference sequence). V was trimmed by 1 base and J by 3 bases, leaving 12 bases between them. CDR3 loop: CASSLYALGDYGYTF. The CDR3 bases are TGTGCCAGCAGTTTATATGCTCTGGGGGACTATGGCTACACCTTC.

The chain is built from TRBV20-1 and TRBJ2-7; TRBD1 might be the D (5 bases). Trimming stripped 2 bases from V and 0 bases from J, with 14 bases between. The germline V gene encodes CDR1 DFQATT and CDR2 SNEGSKA (reference sequence). The CDR3 covers 15 residues. The CDR3 loop reads CSARPSDRSSYEQYF. The DNA for the CDR3 is TGCAGTGCTAGACCCTCTGACAGAAGCTCCTACGAGCAGTACTTC.

This clonotype was detected a few times. CDR3 protein: CASSVNEQYF. For the CDR3, the DNA is TGTGCCAGCAGTGTCAACGAGCAGTACTTC. V is TRBV28 and J is TRBJ2-7; no definite D call. Trimming took off 5 bases at V and 5 bases at J, with 4 bases between the two ends. This CDR3 contains 10 residues. Per the germline V gene, CDR1 is MDHEN and CDR2 is SYDVKM. Full variable domain (remainder filled in from reference TRBV28 and TRBJ2-7): DVKVTQSSRYLVKRTGEKVFLECVQDMDHENMFWYRQDPGLGLRLIYFSYDVKMKEKGDIPEGYSVSREKKERFSLILESASTNQTSMYLCASSVNEQYFGPGTRLTVT.

The rearrangement links TRBV5-4 to TRBJ1-1, with D uncertain. The CDR3 covers 15 residues. V was shortened by 2 bases and J by 0 bases, with 11 bases between the two germline ends. Germline V gene lookup returns CDR1 SGHNT and CDR2 YYREEE (reference sequence). CDR3 sequence (DNA): TGTGCCAGCAGCTTCACTACAGCTTTGAACACTGAAGCTTTCTTT. Protein sequence: CASSFTTALNTEAFF.

V is TRBV5-7 and J is TRBJ1-4, with D maybe TRBD1 (5 bases). TRBV5-7 is labeled an ORF, and its function is uncertain. The CDR3 is 19 amino acids. V dropped 3 bases and J dropped 3 bases, with 24 bases sitting between them. CDR3 in amino acids: CASSSPGAEGVKANEKLFF. The CDR3 coding sequence is TGTGCCAGCAGCTCCCCCGGGGCGGAAGGGGTGAAGGCTAATGAAAAACTGTTTTTT.

A remark on this clonotype: One junction end does not reproduce the germline sequence, and a read error may be involved. The chain carries TRBV7-8 and TRBJ2-5; TRBD1 agrees at 7 bases. The CDR3 is 15 amino acids. In germline, CDR1 is SGHVS, CDR2 FQNEAQ. The CDR3 is CAGSPNRGVQETQYF. The CDR3 DNA follows: TGTGCCGGCAGCCCCAACAGGGGAGTTCAAGAGACCCAGTACTTC.

The chain recombines TRBV7-8 with TRBJ1-3; 7 bases match TRBD1. The V gene's germline CDR1 is SGHVS and CDR2 FQNEAQ. V shed 1 base, J shed 4 bases, and the junction held 4 bases outside the gene matches. This CDR3 spans 15 amino acids. The CDR3 protein is CASSLDTGAGNTIYF. The CDR3 coding sequence is TGTGCCAGCAGCTTAGACACAGGGGCCGGAAACACCATATATTTT. The complete variable domain, with remaining parts taken from reference TRBV7-8 and TRBJ1-3, reads GAGVSQSPRYKVAKRGQDVALRCDPISGHVSLFWYQQALGQGPEFLTYFQNEAQLDKSGLPSDRFFAERPEGSVSTLKIQRTQQEDSAVYLCASSLDTGAGNTIYFGEGSWLTVV.

V usage is TRBV2 and J usage is TRBJ2-7; D possibly matches TRBD1 or TRBD2 (5 bases each). CDR3 length: 13 amino acids. Trimming removed 5 bases at V and 1 base at J, with 9 bases between. From germline, CDR1 is SNHLY and CDR2 FYNNEI. DNA for the CDR3: TGTGCCAGCAGTCAGGGACCTTCCTACGAGCAGTACTTC. This sequence encodes CASSQGPSYEQYF.

The rearrangement uses TRBV27 and TRBJ2-7; D is ambiguous. The CDR3 totals 13 residues. The V gene lost 3 bases and the J gene lost 6 bases, with 12 bases spanning the gap. The germline V gene encodes CDR1 MNHEY and CDR2 SMNVEV (reference sequence). In DNA form, the CDR3 reads TGTGCCAGCAGTTTGGCGGCAAACTGCGAGCAGTACTTC. It codes for CASSLAANCEQYF.

J is TRBJ2-1 and V is TRBV12-5; perhaps TRBD2 as D (5 bases). The CDR3 is made up of 15 amino acids. Germline V gene data show CDR1 as LGHNT and CDR2 as FRNRAP. V was cut by 6 bases and J by 0 bases, with 12 bases left in between. The CDR3: CASGPSGSSYNEQFF. Written as DNA, the CDR3 is TGTGCTAGTGGCCCGTCGGGGAGCTCCTACAATGAGCAGTTCTTC.

The chain couples TRBV30 to TRBJ2-3; 14 positions match TRBD2. The germline gives CDR1 GTSNPN, CDR2 SVGIG (reference sequence). The junction had 6 bases not matched to a gene; V was cut back by 1 base and J by 3 bases. CDR3 length equals 17 residues. The CDR3 DNA sequence: TGTGCCTGGAGTGGGGGACTAGCGGGAGTTAGGACAGATACGCAGTATTTT. Translating it yields CAWSGGLAGVRTDTQYF.

This clonotype was picked up a small number of times. V usage is TRBV2 and J usage is TRBJ2-2, with TRBD1 matching over 10 bases. Trimming removed 4 bases from V and 4 bases from J; junction bases left unmatched: 3. The CDR3 has 15 residues. Germline values: CDR1 SNHLY, CDR2 FYNNEI. DNA of the CDR3: TGTGCCAGCAGTGGGGGACAGGGGACCACCGGGGAGCTGTTTTTT. Translated: CASSGGQGTTGELFF.

The chain employs TRBV11-2 and TRBJ2-1; D perhaps matches TRBD2 (6 bases). The CDR3 covers 17 residues. Deletions cut 1 base from V and 7 bases from J, with 20 bases between. Germline CDR1 is SGHAT and CDR2 is FQNNGV. The CDR3 loop reads CASSLARGVWAFNEQFF. The DNA of the CDR3 is TGTGCCAGCAGCTTAGCCCGCGGGGTGTGGGCGTTTAATGAGCAGTTCTTC.